These 27 T cell receptor beta chains share one sample of origin, sequenced in a study of blood T cell repertoires in COVID-19. Generated by immunoSEQ multiplex PCR, the TCRdb table keeps only in-frame clones and is missing some. The table lists more than 300,000 clones, 80% to 95% of them singletons. The specimen was PBMCs or T cells enriched from blood (not recorded which). Receptors were obtained from a woman between 40 and 55 years old who had been exposed to COVID-19.

The chain joins TRBV7-9 to TRBJ1-2; D unresolved. Germline V gene data show CDR1 as SEHNR and CDR2 as FQNEAQ (reference sequence). V was clipped by 2 bases and J by 0 bases, with 13 bases between them. The CDR3 extends over 16 amino acids. The DNA of the CDR3 is TGTGCCAGCAGCTTAAGTTGGCAATCCACTAACTATGGCTACACCTTC. This codes for CASSLSWQSTNYGYTF. Full variable domain (missing parts from reference TRBV7-9 and TRBJ1-2): DTGVSQNPRHKITKRGQNVTFRCDPISEHNRLYWYRQTLGQGPEFLTYFQNEAQLEKSRLLSDRFSAERPKGSFSTLEIQRTEQGDSAMYLCASSLSWQSTNYGYTFGSGTRLTVV.

This chain links TRBV30 with TRBJ1-1; 8 bases line up with TRBD1. The trim removed 2 bases at V and 1 base at J, leaving 3 bases unmatched. Germline values: CDR1 GTSNPN, CDR2 SVGIG (reference sequence). This CDR3 comprises 14 residues. The CDR3 spells CAWSYRGWNTEAFF. The CDR3 DNA reads TGTGCCTGGAGTTACAGGGGGTGGAACACTGAAGCTTTCTTT.

The chain uses TRBV29-1 and TRBJ1-3; D is unclear. The CDR3 totals 14 residues. From germline, CDR1 is SQVTM and CDR2 ANQGSEA. V lost 5 bases and J lost 0, with 11 bases in between. The CDR3, as DNA: TGCAGCGTTTTGGAACAGCTCTCTGGAAACACCATATATTTT. Translating it yields CSVLEQLSGNTIYF.

The V gene is TRBV18, the J gene TRBJ1-2; 7 nucleotides match TRBD1. V lost 3 bases, J lost 8 bases, and 6 bases stayed unmatched. This CDR3 spans 13 amino acids. The germline CDR1 and CDR2 sequences are KGHSH and LQKENI. In nucleotides, the CDR3 is TGTGCCAGCTCACCGACAGGGACTTACGGCTACACCTTC. It encodes CASSPTGTYGYTF. The entire variable domain, with the rest obtained from reference TRBV18 and TRBJ1-2, is as follows: NAGVMQNPRHLVRRRGQEARLRCSPMKGHSHVYWYRQLPEEGLKFMVYLQKENIIDESGMPKERFSAEFPKEGPSILRIQQVVRGDSAAYFCASSPTGTYGYTFGSGTRLTVV.

This clone was recorded only once. The chain has TRBV30 and TRBJ1-2, with a weak D call TRBD1 (5 bases). In germline, CDR1 is GTSNPN, CDR2 SVGIG (reference sequence). Trimming cost V 0 bases and J 5 bases, with 13 bases left between them. CDR3 length equals 14 residues. In nucleotides, the CDR3 is TGTGCCTGGAGTGTACTGTTGGGGGGGTATGGCTACACCTTC. Protein: CAWSVLLGGYGYTF.

V gene TRBV7-9 combines with J gene TRBJ1-4; D may be TRBD1 (6 bases). The CDR3 runs 17 residues. V dropped 2 bases and J dropped 0 bases, with 13 bases sitting between them. CDR1 is SEHNR, CDR2 FQNEAQ, per germline (reference sequence). As DNA, the CDR3 is TGTGCCAGCAGCTTATTAGGGACACCGGCAACTAATGAAAAACTGTTTTTT. It specifies CASSLLGTPATNEKLFF.

The chain combines TRBV11-3 with TRBJ2-7; 7 positions agree with TRBD1. V dropped 7 bases and J dropped 3; count of bases not matched to a gene: 9. Germline V gene data show CDR1 as SGHNT and CDR2 as YENEEA. This CDR3 contains 14 residues. The CDR3 loop is CASTTTGTDYEQYF. DNA of the CDR3: TGTGCCAGCACCACGACGGGGACAGACTACGAGCAGTACTTC.

The genes are TRBV2 and TRBJ1-4, with 7 bases aligning to TRBD1. V was pared by 6 bases and J by 3 bases, with 13 bases of the junction left unmatched. Looked up from germline, CDR1 is SNHLY and CDR2 is FYNNEI. The CDR3 is made up of 17 amino acids. CDR3 DNA: TGTGCCAGCAGAAACCGATTGACAGGGTACGCTAATGAAAAACTGTTTTTT. It translates to CASRNRLTGYANEKLFF.

This chain connects TRBV27 to TRBJ2-3; D is uncertain. This CDR3 has 14 amino acids. Trimming removed 7 bases from V and 3 bases from J, with 14 bases in between. Germline V gives CDR1 MNHEY, CDR2 SMNVEV (reference sequence). CDR3 nucleotide sequence: TGTGCCAGCAAAATACGGAGTATTACAGATACGCAGTATTTT. It specifies CASKIRSITDTQYF.

The chain uses TRBV18 and TRBJ1-1; 7 bases are shared with TRBD1. After removal of 8 bases from V and 1 base from J, the junction contained 1 base not matched to a gene. Germline V lookup: CDR1 KGHSH, CDR2 LQKENI. The CDR3 loop spans 12 amino acids. The CDR3 reads CASRQGNTEAFF. The CDR3 region has the DNA TGTGCCAGCCGACAGGGGAACACTGAAGCTTTCTTT. Filled out from reference TRBV18 and TRBJ1-1, the complete variable domain reads NAGVMQNPRHLVRRRGQEARLRCSPMKGHSHVYWYRQLPEEGLKFMVYLQKENIIDESGMPKERFSAEFPKEGPSILRIQQVVRGDSAAYFCASRQGNTEAFFGQGTRLTVV.

V is TRBV18 and J is TRBJ1-1; TRBD1 aligns across 10 bases. The CDR3 runs 17 residues. V was clipped by 2 bases and J by 1 base; unmatched bases: 7. Germline CDR1 KGHSH, CDR2 LQKENI. CDR3 in amino acids: CASSPRQGAQGNTEAFF. The DNA for the CDR3 is TGTGCCAGCTCACCAAGACAGGGGGCGCAAGGGAACACTGAAGCTTTCTTT.

The J gene is TRBJ1-1, the V gene TRBV14; a possible D gene is TRBD1 (6 bases). Germline V gene sequence: CDR1 SGHDN, CDR2 FVKESK. V shed 5 bases and J shed 1 base, with 8 bases lying between them. The CDR3 spans 13 residues. CDR3 in DNA: TGTGCCAGCAGCTCACAGGGGAACACTGAAGCTTTCTTT. Residues: CASSSQGNTEAFF.

This chain joins TRBV5-1 and TRBJ2-7; TRBD2 matches at 8 bases. CDR3 size: 15 residues. The germline V gene encodes CDR1 SGHRS and CDR2 YFSETQ. Germline trimming cut 1 base from V and 2 bases from J; bases unmatched to any gene: 5. The CDR3 sequence: CASSLSGGPTYEQYF. The DNA of the CDR3 is TGCGCCAGCAGCTTGTCGGGAGGGCCGACCTACGAGCAGTACTTC. The full variable domain, rest sourced from reference TRBV5-1 and TRBJ2-7, is KAGVTQTPRYLIKTRGQQVTLSCSPISGHRSVSWYQQTPGQGLQFLFEYFSETQRNKGNFPGRFSGRQFSNSRSEMNVSTLELGDSALYLCASSLSGGPTYEQYFGPGTRLTVT.

The chain has TRBV5-5 and TRBJ1-2; a possible D gene is TRBD1 (6 bases). CDR3 size: 15 residues. Germline-derived CDR1 and CDR2 are SGHKS and YYEKEE (reference sequence). Trimming removed 5 bases from V and 6 bases from J, with 20 bases in between. CDR3 sequence (DNA): TGTGCCAGCAGACCTTTGGACAGCAACGCGCATGGCTACACCTTC. This sequence encodes CASRPLDSNAHGYTF. Full variable domain (missing parts from reference TRBV5-5 and TRBJ1-2): DAGVTQSPTHLIKTRGQQVTLRCSPISGHKSVSWYQQVLGQGPQFIFQYYEKEERGRGNFPDRFSARQFPNYSSELNVNALLLGDSALYLCASRPLDSNAHGYTFGSGTRLTVV.

A few counts support this clone. The chain has TRBV27 and TRBJ1-5; TRBD1 matches at 8 bases. Germline V gene sequence: CDR1 MNHEY, CDR2 SMNVEV (reference sequence). CDR3 length: 16 residues. The V gene end was trimmed by 4 bases and the J gene end by 4 bases; junction bases not matched to a gene: 9. For the CDR3, the DNA is TGTGCCAGCAGTTCGGCAGGGGGCCGATCAAATCAGCCCCAGCATTTT. It translates to CASSSAGGRSNQPQHF.

This chain uses TRBV6-2 or TRBV6-3 with TRBJ1-2; D is perhaps TRBD1 (6 bases). The germline V gene encodes CDR1 MNHEY and CDR2 SVGEGT. Trimming pared 5 bases from V and 1 base from J, leaving 23 bases between. The CDR3 has 18 residues. Written as DNA, the CDR3 is TGTGCCAGCAGTAAACCGGGACAAGAATACAAGATTAACTATGGCTACACCTTC. It codes for CASSKPGQEYKINYGYTF.

The gene calls are TRBV7-3 and TRBJ2-3; TRBD1 is a possible D gene (7 bases). Trimming cost V 0 bases and J 2 bases, with 21 bases left between them. Germline-derived CDR1 and CDR2 are SGHTA and FQGTGA. CDR3 length: 19 amino acids. This CDR3 is CASSLTAGGTGEFTDTQYF. The CDR3 DNA reads as TGTGCCAGCAGCTTAACGGCAGGGGGTACGGGGGAATTCACAGATACGCAGTATTTT.

CDR3 DNA sequence: TGTGCCTGGAGTGTAGGGACAGGGATAACCGGGGAGCTGTTTTTT. Encoded protein: CAWSVGTGITGELFF. This chain joins TRBV30 and TRBJ2-2, with 9 bases lining up with TRBD1. CDR3 length: 15 amino acids. Trimming cost V 0 bases and J 5 bases; bases outside gene matches: 4. Germline V gene data show CDR1 as GTSNPN and CDR2 as SVGIG (reference sequence).

In this sample, this clone turned up once. V and J are TRBV30 and TRBJ2-5, with D perhaps TRBD2 (6 bases). With 2 bases removed from V and 4 bases from J, the gap between germline ends came to 17 bases. The CDR3 consists of 15 residues. CDR1 and CDR2 (germline): GTSNPN, SVGIG (reference sequence). CDR3 residues: CAWSRGGIRRETQYF. The CDR3 DNA reads TGTGCCTGGAGTAGGGGAGGTATACGGCGAGAGACCCAGTACTTC.

The chain employs TRBV5-8 and TRBJ2-3; 12 bases fit TRBD1. The CDR3 has 18 residues. V lost 0 bases and J lost 5; bases outside the gene matches: 10. Germline CDR1 is SGHTS and CDR2 is YDEGEE. The CDR3 DNA reads TGTGCCAGCAGCTTGGAACCCGGGACAGGGGGCGTTTTAGATACGCAGTATTTT. Translated: CASSLEPGTGGVLDTQYF.

The chain uses TRBV6-5 and TRBJ1-1; the match to TRBD1 covers 10 bases. Trimming at V came to 6 bases and at J to 2 bases, leaving 9 bases not matched to a gene. CDR3 length: 16 residues. Germline CDR1 reads MNHEY; CDR2 reads SVGAGI. This CDR3 reads CASSYRDRGHNTEAFF. CDR3 nucleotides: TGTGCCAGCAGCTACCGGGACAGGGGACATAACACTGAAGCTTTCTTT.

The chain links TRBV3-1 (or the pseudogene TRBV3-2) to TRBJ1-2; D possibly corresponds to TRBD1 (5 bases). Germline V gives CDR1 LGHDT, CDR2 YNNKEL (reference sequence). The CDR3 totals 16 residues. V shed 0 bases and J shed 8 bases, with 19 bases lying between them. The CDR3 DNA sequence: TGTGCCAGCAGCCAAGAGGTCCGGGCAGGGTCTCAAGGCTACACCTTC. Its translation: CASSQEVRAGSQGYTF.

Comment on this clone: Distinct nucleotide sequences in the sample also encode this CDR3. The chain combines TRBV30 with TRBJ2-3; TRBD2 is a possible D gene (5 bases). This CDR3 has 11 residues. With 3 bases removed from V and 5 bases from J, the gap between germline ends came to 6 bases. Germline assignment: CDR1 GTSNPN and CDR2 SVGIG (reference sequence). The CDR3 sequence is CAWSRGDTQYF. The CDR3 DNA reads TGTGCCTGGAGCCGGGGAGATACGCAGTATTTT.

Note on this clone: This sample includes further DNA sequences coding for the same CDR3. The chain employs TRBV7-2 and TRBJ1-5; D perhaps matches TRBD1 (5 bases). CDR3 length equals 13 residues. Between the trimmed V and J ends, which lost 5 bases and 4 bases, there was a span of 9 bases. In germline, CDR1 is SGHTA, CDR2 FQGNSA. The CDR3 DNA follows: TGTGCCAGCAGCCTTCAGGGTAATCAGCCCCAGCATTTT. As protein: CASSLQGNQPQHF.

The J gene is TRBJ2-1, the V gene TRBV18; 8 nucleotides line up with TRBD2. Germline CDR1 is KGHSH and CDR2 is LQKENI. V trimming: 2 bases; J trimming: 6 bases; junction bases outside the gene matches: 6. This CDR3 has 15 amino acids. In DNA form, the CDR3 reads TGTGCCAGCTCACCAAGGGCGGGGGGTAGCAATGAGCAGTTCTTC. Protein: CASSPRAGGSNEQFF.

This clone was counted between two and nine times. The chain has TRBV7-2 and TRBJ2-7; possible D gene TRBD1, 5 bases. Germline values: CDR1 SGHTA, CDR2 FQGNSA. The CDR3 extends over 12 amino acids. V was trimmed by 5 bases and J by 2 bases, leaving 7 bases between them. The CDR3 DNA is TGTGCCAGCAGCCACAGGACCTACGAGCAGTACTTC. Protein sequence: CASSHRTYEQYF.

The chain has TRBV5-5 and TRBJ1-1; 9 bases are a match to TRBD1. In germline, CDR1 is SGHKS, CDR2 YYEKEE (reference sequence). Trimming cost V 4 bases and J 7 bases; bases outside gene matches: 11. The CDR3 runs to 15 residues. The CDR3, as DNA: TGTGCCAGCAGCATCCGTCACAGGGGGCAAGATGAAGCTTTCTTT. This gives the protein CASSIRHRGQDEAFF.